This T cell receptor beta chain was profiled in a study of cytomegalovirus exposure and HLA in healthy donors. General observations from the study: The Asian-associated ancestry cluster reportedly had fewer N-insertions than the roughly 670-donor mean in a later analysis. Specificity for CMV antigens was confirmed in vitro for a few of the CMV-associated chains. In an earlier analysis, productive rearrangement rates for most beta V segments clustered near 87% or 30%. A later examination showed that TCR association rates differed by HLA locus, with DRB1 most and HLA-C fewest.

Germline V gene sequence: CDR1 SEHNR, CDR2 FQNEAQ (reference sequence). Between the trimmed V and J ends, which lost 4 bases and 3 bases, there was a span of 3 bases. This CDR3 contains 11 residues. On this clone: Its antigen is unknown.

A multiplex PCR was run with 60 Vbeta primers and 13 Jbeta primers. Generated by immunoSEQ multiplex PCR, the TCRdb table keeps only in-frame clones and is missing some. The sample shows around 100,000 clones, 79% of them seen only once. The receptor was isolated from a woman aged 35 to 49 in good health and CMV-seronegative. The rearrangement links TRBV7-9 to TRBJ2-5, with D hard to call. Sequenced input: PBMCs. Here the CDR3 reads CASSYKETQYF. The CDR3 nucleotides read TGTGCCAGCAGCTACAAAGAGACCCAGTACTTC. The full variable domain, with the rest looked up from reference TRBV7-9 and TRBJ2-5, is DTGVSQNPRHKITKRGQNVTFRCDPISEHNRLYWYRQTLGQGPEFLTYFQNEAQLEKSRLLSDRFSAERPKGSFSTLEIQRTEQGDSAMYLCASSYKETQYFGPGTRLLVL.